Each of the 31 T cell receptor beta chains below was sequenced from the same sample in a study of technical replicates of blood from a few donors. The data were produced by immunoSEQ multiplex PCR, yet TCRdb's version contains in-frame clones alone and is incomplete. The sample lists 15,000 or so clones; approximately 84% were seen once. The sequencing sample was made of PBMCs. The source is a human donor in good health.

Remarks on this clone: Mismatch with germline at one junction end may stem from a read error. V and J are TRBV7-9 and TRBJ1-1, with D possibly being TRBD1 (6 bases). The CDR3 has 14 residues. In germline, CDR1 is SEHNR, CDR2 FQNEAQ (reference sequence). The CDR3 is CASTLERGGTEAFF. Written as DNA, the CDR3 is TGTGCCAGCACCTTAGAGAGGGGGGGGACTGAAGCTTTCTTT. The whole variable domain, remainder taken from reference TRBV7-9 and TRBJ1-1, is DTGVSQNPRHKITKRGQNVTFRCDPISEHNRLYWYRQTLGQGPEFLTYFQNEAQLEKSRLLSDRFSAERPKGSFSTLEIQRTEQGDSAMYLCASTLERGGTEAFFGQGTRLTVV.

This clone came up a few times. The chain joins TRBV5-6 to TRBJ2-7; maybe TRBD1 (5 bases). Germline CDR1 is SGHDT and CDR2 is YYEEEE. The V end was cut by 2 bases, the J end by 3 bases, with 15 bases between. The CDR3 is 15 residues long. CDR3 residues: CASSFSQGEGYEQYF. The DNA of the CDR3 is TGTGCCAGCAGCTTCAGTCAAGGGGAAGGCTACGAGCAGTACTTC. Supplemented by reference TRBV5-6 and TRBJ2-7, the full variable domain reads DAGVTQSPTHLIKTRGQQVTLRCSPKSGHDTVSWYQQALGQGPQFIFQYYEEEERQRGNFPDRFSGHQFPNYSSELNVNALLLGDSALYLCASSFSQGEGYEQYFGPGTRLTVT.

The chain carries TRBV7-8 and TRBJ2-1, with D possibly TRBD1 on 6 matching bases. This CDR3 has 18 residues. Germline V lookup: CDR1 SGHVS, CDR2 FQNEAQ. Trimming pared 4 bases from V and 0 bases from J, leaving 19 bases between. The CDR3 sequence: CASSSPPTGTSSYNEQFF. The CDR3 region has the DNA TGTGCCAGCAGCTCACCACCCACAGGGACGAGCTCCTACAATGAGCAGTTCTTC.

The chain carries TRBV6-5 and TRBJ2-5; TRBD2 matches 8 bases. The trim removed 5 bases at V and 4 bases at J, leaving 6 bases unmatched. The CDR3 is made up of 14 amino acids. Germline V gene sequence: CDR1 MNHEY, CDR2 SVGAGI. CDR3 DNA: TGTGCCAGCAGTCCCCGGCTAGCGGGAGAGACCCAGTACTTC. Its protein product is CASSPRLAGETQYF.

The chain has TRBV7-8 and TRBJ2-5, with 9 bases lining up with TRBD1. CDR3 size: 14 residues. J was trimmed by 5 bases and V by 4 bases; bases with no gene match: 5. Germline CDR1 SGHVS, CDR2 FQNEAQ. CDR3 nucleotides: TGTGCCAGCAGCTCGGGACAGGGTTTGGAGACCCAGTACTTC. Protein product: CASSSGQGLETQYF.

The chain uses TRBV6-1 and TRBJ2-7, with TRBD1 matching 10 bases. J lost 4 bases, V lost 6 bases, and 6 bases had no gene match. The germline gives CDR1 MNHNS, CDR2 SASEGT. CDR3 length: 14 residues. The CDR3 protein is CASRVDRGLYEQYF. CDR3 in DNA: TGTGCCAGCAGAGTCGACAGGGGGCTTTACGAGCAGTACTTC.

The chain combines TRBV29-1 with TRBJ2-1; TRBD2 is a possible D gene (6 bases). CDR1 is SQVTM and CDR2 is ANQGSEA in the germline V gene. Trimming shortened V by 4 bases and J by 6 bases, and 13 bases separated the two germline ends. There are 13 residues in the CDR3. The CDR3 loop reads CSVVGGGVNEQFF. CDR3 sequence (DNA): TGCAGCGTTGTGGGAGGTGGGGTCAATGAGCAGTTCTTC.

The genes are TRBV19 and TRBJ2-5, with 12 bases lining up with TRBD1. Per germline, CDR1 LNHDA and CDR2 SQIVND (reference sequence). Trimming cost V 8 bases and J 4 bases; bases outside gene matches: 11. CDR3 length: 16 amino acids. The CDR3 DNA follows: TGTGCCAGTGCGTATTGGGGGACAGGGGGCTTAGAGACCCAGTACTTC. Its translation is CASAYWGTGGLETQYF.

The chain couples TRBV7-2 to TRBJ2-7; no definite D call. This CDR3 is 15 amino acids long. Trimming cost V 5 bases and J 0 bases, with 14 bases left between them. Germline values: CDR1 SGHTA, CDR2 FQGNSA. The CDR3: CASSTLTGFSYEQYF. The CDR3 coding sequence is TGTGCCAGCAGCACCCTAACGGGTTTCTCCTACGAGCAGTACTTC.

The chain couples TRBV7-6 to TRBJ1-2; 8 bases are a match to TRBD1. Germline values: CDR1 SGHVS, CDR2 FNYEAQ. The CDR3 runs 14 residues. V lost 3 bases, J lost 3 bases, and 3 bases stayed unmatched. CDR3 sequence: CASSFGQGDYGYTF. The CDR3 DNA sequence: TGTGCCAGCAGCTTCGGACAGGGAGACTATGGCTACACCTTC. Using reference TRBV7-6 and TRBJ1-2 for the parts outside the CDR3, the full variable domain is GAGVSQSPRYKVTKRGQDVALRCDPISGHVSLYWYRQALGQGPEFLTYFNYEAQQDKSGLPNDRFSAERPEGSISTLTIQRTEQRDSAMYRCASSFGQGDYGYTFGSGTRLTVV.

The chain recombines TRBV7-8 with TRBJ2-2; TRBD1 agrees at 8 bases. The ends lost 1 base at V and 1 base at J; junction bases unmatched: 5. Germline-derived CDR1 and CDR2 are SGHVS and FQNEAQ. The CDR3 runs to 17 residues. The CDR3 reads CASSLGYGTGNTGELFF. As DNA, the CDR3 is TGTGCCAGCAGCTTAGGTTATGGGACAGGGAACACCGGGGAGCTGTTTTTT.

This chain uses TRBV2 with TRBJ2-7; 9 nucleotides agree with TRBD1. Germline-derived CDR1 and CDR2 are SNHLY and FYNNEI. The CDR3 runs 14 residues. Trimming took 6 bases from V and 6 from J; bases not matched to a gene: 9. CDR3 nucleotide sequence: TGTGCCAGCAGACCGGGACAGGGCCTCCTCGAGCAGTACTTC. As protein: CASRPGQGLLEQYF.

The chain has TRBV2 and TRBJ1-4; the D is unclear. The V gene lost 2 bases and the J gene lost 8 bases, with 3 bases spanning the gap. Germline-derived CDR1 and CDR2 are SNHLY and FYNNEI. The CDR3 length is 11 residues. The CDR3 nucleotides are TGTGCCAGCAGTGAACGGGAAAAACTGTTTTTT. It yields the protein CASSEREKLFF.

This chain links TRBV5-1 with TRBJ2-7; D gene uncertain. The germline gives CDR1 SGHRS, CDR2 YFSETQ. The V end was cut by 0 bases, the J end by 5 bases, with 15 bases between. This CDR3 has 15 residues. The CDR3 reads CASSLGSYAGDEQYF. As DNA, the CDR3 is TGCGCCAGCAGCTTGGGTTCTTATGCTGGAGACGAGCAGTACTTC.

This clone was detected once. V gene TRBV5-1 combines with J gene TRBJ2-1, with D perhaps matching TRBD2 (6 bases). Germline V CDR1 and CDR2: SGHRS, YFSETQ. CDR3 length equals 15 residues. V lost 0 bases and J 6 bases, leaving 13 bases between the germline ends. Here the CDR3 DNA reads TGCGCCAGCAGCTTGGTTGGCGGGAAAGGCAATGAGCAGTTCTTC. It yields the protein CASSLVGGKGNEQFF.

The gene calls are TRBV13 and TRBJ2-5; TRBD1 agrees at 8 bases. With 5 bases clipped from V and 7 bases from J, the junction kept 18 bases outside the gene matches. The CDR3 covers 17 residues. The germline gives CDR1 PRHDT, CDR2 FYEKMQ (reference sequence). CDR3: CASSHSTGGPSGSTQYF. The CDR3 region has the DNA TGTGCCAGCAGCCACTCAACAGGGGGGCCCTCAGGGTCGACCCAGTACTTC. Full variable domain (outside the CDR3, taken from reference TRBV13 and TRBJ2-5): AAGVIQSPRHLIKEKRETATLKCYPIPRHDTVYWYQQGPGQDPQFLISFYEKMQSDKGSIPDRFSAQQFSDYHSELNMSSLELGDSALYFCASSHSTGGPSGSTQYFGPGTRLLVL.

This sequence joins TRBV19 and TRBJ1-1; 8 bases agree with TRBD1. The junction had 8 bases not matched to a gene; V was cut back by 3 bases and J by 11 bases. Per germline, CDR1 LNHDA and CDR2 SQIVND (reference sequence). This CDR3 spans 13 amino acids. The CDR3 coding sequence is TGTGCCAGTAGTATGGGGAGCAGGGACAGGGCTTTCTTT. As protein: CASSMGSRDRAFF.

V is TRBV27 and J is TRBJ2-7; TRBD1 matches 7 bases. Trimming cost V 6 bases and J 5 bases; bases outside gene matches: 7. Germline loops: CDR1 MNHEY, CDR2 SMNVEV (reference sequence). The CDR3 consists of 13 residues. In DNA, the CDR3 is TGTGCCAGCAGCCTGGACAGGTGGAACGAGCAGTACTTC. It is translated as CASSLDRWNEQYF.

CDR3 sequence (DNA): TGTGCCATCAGTGAGAAGGGGGGGGGCGAACAAGAGACCCAGTACTTC. It codes for CAISEKGGGEQETQYF. The chain has TRBV10-3 and TRBJ2-5, with D perhaps TRBD2 (7 bases). The V end lost 2 bases, the J end lost 2 bases, and 15 bases lay between the germline ends. CDR3 length equals 16 residues. CDR1 and CDR2 from the germline V gene are ENHRY and SYGVKD.

The chain uses TRBV9 and TRBJ1-2; D uncertain. The CDR3 has 13 residues. Trimming removed 5 bases at V and 1 base at J, with 9 bases between. Germline CDR1 SGDLS, CDR2 YYNGEE. The CDR3 loop reads CASREDLNYGYTF. CDR3 in DNA: TGTGCCAGCAGGGAGGATCTTAACTATGGCTACACCTTC.

The V and J genes are TRBV5-1 and TRBJ2-7, with D maybe TRBD2 (6 bases). This CDR3 spans 14 amino acids. CDR1 and CDR2 from the germline V gene are SGHRS and YFSETQ. The V end lost 0 bases, the J end lost 6 bases, and 13 bases lay between the germline ends. This CDR3 is CASSLEAGFREQYF. The CDR3 DNA reads TGCGCCAGCAGCTTGGAGGCGGGATTCCGCGAGCAGTACTTC.

The chain is built from TRBV5-6 and TRBJ2-3; the D gene is possibly TRBD2 (6 bases). This CDR3 contains 14 residues. The ends were cut back, 8 bases at V and 3 bases at J, with 16 bases in the middle. Per the germline V gene, CDR1 is SGHDT and CDR2 is YYEEEE. The CDR3 nucleotides are TGTGCCAGTCGGCGGGCGGGAATGACAGATACGCAGTATTTT. Translating gives CASRRAGMTDTQYF.

The chain couples TRBV4-1 to TRBJ1-2; D gene ambiguous. Trimming stripped 0 bases from V and 4 bases from J, with 9 bases between. The CDR3 extends over 14 amino acids. Germline CDR1 is MGHRA and CDR2 is YSYEKL. The CDR3 sequence: CASSQDVFGYGYTF. CDR3 sequence (DNA): TGCGCCAGCAGCCAAGATGTATTCGGCTATGGCTACACCTTC.

The chain joins TRBV29-1 to TRBJ2-7; D not certain. The CDR3 totals 14 residues. With 6 bases removed from V and 3 bases from J, the gap between germline ends came to 18 bases. Germline loops: CDR1 SQVTM, CDR2 ANQGSEA. The CDR3 DNA follows: TGCAGCGTCACAATTAGCTCTTCTAACTACGAGCAGTACTTC. Translated: CSVTISSSNYEQYF.

The CDR3 loop reads CAWSGGLQGYEQYF. The CDR3 region has the DNA TGTGCCTGGAGTGGGGGATTACAGGGCTACGAGCAGTACTTC. This chain uses TRBV30 with TRBJ2-7; D may be TRBD1 (6 bases). Germline assignment: CDR1 GTSNPN and CDR2 SVGIG (reference sequence). Trimming pared 1 base from V and 3 bases from J, leaving 13 bases between. There are 14 residues in the CDR3. The full variable domain, completed using reference TRBV30 and TRBJ2-7, is SQTIHQWPATLVQPVGSPLSLECTVEGTSNPNLYWYRQAAGRGLQLLFYSVGIGQISSEVPQNLSASRPQDRQFILSSKKLLLSDSGFYLCAWSGGLQGYEQYFGPGTRLTVT.

The chain has TRBV28 and TRBJ2-1; D uncertain. Trimming removed 1 base at V and 13 bases at J, with 8 bases between. This CDR3 is built from 11 residues. CDR1 is MDHEN and CDR2 is SYDVKM in the germline V gene. Written as DNA, the CDR3 is TGTGCCAGCAGTTTATCAGTGGCCCAGTTCTTC. Translation: CASSLSVAQFF. Using reference TRBV28 and TRBJ2-1 for the parts outside the CDR3, the full variable domain is DVKVTQSSRYLVKRTGEKVFLECVQDMDHENMFWYRQDPGLGLRLIYFSYDVKMKEKGDIPEGYSVSREKKERFSLILESASTNQTSMYLCASSLSVAQFFGPGTRLTVL.

In this sample, this clone turned up a few times. This chain joins TRBV5-5 and TRBJ1-5, with TRBD1 matching 10 bases. With V trimmed by 4 bases and J by 7 bases, 14 bases remained unmatched. Germline V gene data show CDR1 as SGHKS and CDR2 as YYEKEE (reference sequence). The CDR3 extends over 17 amino acids. CDR3 in DNA: TGTGCCAGCAGCCACTCGGGTGGACAGGGGGAGGGACAGCCCCAGCATTTT. Its protein is CASSHSGGQGEGQPQHF.

The chain couples TRBV5-1 to TRBJ2-1; 8 bases match TRBD2. Germline V CDR1 and CDR2: SGHRS, YFSETQ. This CDR3 has 16 residues. The trim removed 1 base at V and 2 bases at J, leaving 5 bases unmatched. CDR3 sequence: CASSLRGLGTYNEQFF. Here the CDR3 DNA reads TGCGCCAGCAGCTTGAGGGGACTAGGGACCTACAATGAGCAGTTCTTC. The full variable domain, with the rest looked up from reference TRBV5-1 and TRBJ2-1, is KAGVTQTPRYLIKTRGQQVTLSCSPISGHRSVSWYQQTPGQGLQFLFEYFSETQRNKGNFPGRFSGRQFSNSRSEMNVSTLELGDSALYLCASSLRGLGTYNEQFFGPGTRLTVL.

This chain uses TRBV30 with TRBJ2-1; TRBD2 matches 8 bases. Germline trimming cut 6 bases from V and 7 bases from J; bases unmatched to any gene: 14. In germline, CDR1 is GTSNPN, CDR2 SVGIG (reference sequence). This CDR3 has 15 amino acids. This CDR3 reads CACAIGSGMLNEQFF. The DNA of the CDR3 is TGTGCCTGTGCCATTGGTAGCGGGATGTTAAATGAGCAGTTCTTC.

This clone was seen a single time. The CDR3 is CASTETGLANEKLFF. CDR3 in DNA: TGTGCCAGCACCGAGACAGGGCTGGCTAATGAAAAACTGTTTTTT. The V gene is TRBV5-6, the J gene TRBJ1-4, with TRBD1 matching over 7 bases. J gave up 3 bases and V 6 bases, and 8 bases lay outside the gene matches. From germline, CDR1 is SGHDT and CDR2 YYEEEE. The CDR3 contains 15 residues.

Concerning this clone itself: The junction shows a germline mismatch at one end, possibly a read error. The chain employs TRBV2 and TRBJ2-7; 12 bases agree with TRBD2. This CDR3 is 13 amino acids long. Germline V gene data show CDR1 as SNHLY and CDR2 as FYNNEI. DNA of the CDR3: TGTGCCAGCAGGGAAGGACTAGCGGGAGAGCAGTACTTC. It codes for CASREGLAGEQYF.